Presented here are 15 T cell receptor beta chains from one specimen sequenced in a study of T cells expressing NK-cell markers. After re-calling the 5' RACE reads, TCRdb lists one entry per CDR3 protein, DNA absent. The listing records some 140,000 distinct CDR3 sequences. The sequencing sample was made of blood T cells: a sorted CD56 or NKG2C T cell subset, CD4+ or CD8+ T cells, or bulk PBMC T cells (not recorded which). Receptors were obtained from a woman in her fifties or sixties in good health.

The rearrangement uses TRBV6-5 and TRBJ1-2. Germline CDR1 reads MNHEY; CDR2 reads SVGAGI. The CDR3 length is 15 residues. The CDR3 reads CASSYGPSAPIGYTF.

This sequence joins TRBV2 and TRBJ2-3; TCRdb lists TRBD1, though no DNA is available to test this call. The germline V gene has CDR1 SNHLY and CDR2 FYNNEI. This CDR3 is built from 15 residues. The CDR3 region is CASSPGRISTDTQYF.

CDR3 amino acids: CASTSGLAVEEQFF. The rearrangement joins TRBV4-1 to TRBJ2-1; TCRdb proposes TRBD2, but this gene call is untestable without DNA. The CDR3 totals 14 residues. CDR1 and CDR2 (germline): MGHRA, YSYEKL.

V usage is TRBV7-9 and J usage is TRBJ2-5; TCRdb gives TRBD2 as the D gene, but with no DNA this cannot be confirmed. Germline CDR1 reads SEHNR; CDR2 reads FQNEAQ (reference sequence). This CDR3 spans 15 amino acids. The CDR3 reads CASGGPGLEEETQYF.

The chain employs TRBV6-6 and TRBJ2-5; absent DNA, TCRdb's TRBD1 call cannot be checked. Germline values: CDR1 MNHNY, CDR2 SVGAGI (reference sequence). The CDR3 is 15 amino acids. CDR3 protein: CASSYWDRGQETQYF.

The chain is built from TRBV3-1 and TRBJ1-4; the D call of TRBD1 rests on TCRdb alone, since no DNA is present to check it. Germline V CDR1 and CDR2: LGHDT, YNNKEL (reference sequence). The CDR3 has 16 amino acids. The CDR3 sequence is CASSQDRRGFSEKLFF.

V is TRBV11-2 and J is TRBJ1-1; TCRdb picks TRBD1, but there is no DNA to check that call. This CDR3 contains 16 residues. CDR1 is SGHAT and CDR2 is FQNNGV in the germline V gene. The CDR3 loop reads CASSLGQGSGNTEAFF.

V gene TRBV4-1 combines with J gene TRBJ2-3; absent DNA, TCRdb's TRBD1 call cannot be checked. This CDR3 comprises 16 residues. CDR1 is MGHRA, CDR2 YSYEKL, per germline. The CDR3 here is CASYHGGGGLSDTQYF.

This chain uses TRBV27 with TRBJ2-7; no DNA is available, so the TRBD2 call from TCRdb remains unchecked. Germline-derived CDR1 and CDR2 are MNHEY and SMNVEV (reference sequence). This CDR3 spans 14 amino acids. CDR3 amino acids: CASSLQGPTYEQYF.

The chain is built from TRBV4-1 and TRBJ2-3; TCRdb's assignment of TRBD2 cannot be checked, as there is no DNA. Per germline, CDR1 MGHRA and CDR2 YSYEKL. CDR3 length: 16 residues. The CDR3 sequence is CASSRPTSGELDTQYF.

This sequence joins TRBV5-1 and TRBJ2-1; the TRBD1 assignment by TCRdb is unverifiable without DNA. This CDR3 spans 13 amino acids. Per the germline V gene, CDR1 is SGHRS and CDR2 is YFSETQ. CDR3 sequence: CASSPLWANEQFF.

V usage is TRBV9 and J usage is TRBJ2-6; without DNA, the TCRdb call of TRBD1 cannot be checked. From germline, CDR1 is SGDLS and CDR2 YYNGEE. The CDR3 covers 17 residues. The CDR3 reads CASSGDRSLGGANVLTF.

The genes are TRBV4-2 and TRBJ2-7. The CDR3 runs 12 residues. Germline CDR1 and CDR2: LGHNA and YNFKEQ. CDR3 in amino acids: CASSQSYHEQYF.

The chain employs TRBV4-1 and TRBJ2-3; TCRdb's D call, TRBD2, is unchecked because there is no DNA. The CDR3 length is 15 residues. The V gene's germline CDR1 is MGHRA and CDR2 YSYEKL. Here the CDR3 reads CASSQGSYSGDTQYF.

J is TRBJ2-3 and V is TRBV4-1; TCRdb's D call, TRBD1, is unchecked because there is no DNA. This CDR3 is built from 16 residues. In germline, CDR1 is MGHRA, CDR2 YSYEKL. The CDR3 protein is CASSQVGGYLTDTQYF.